One sample yielded the 4 T cell receptor beta chains listed below, sequenced in a study of shared clonotypes between healthy human individuals. Terminally differentiated effector memory CD45RA+ cells were excluded by CCR7 positive selection of CD45RO-negative cells. Produced via immunoSEQ multiplex PCR; TCRdb's table is partial and in-frame only. The sample lists some 2 million clones, 85% to 95% occurring once. The source material was naive CD8+ T cells sorted from blood. These receptors were taken from a man between 18 and 35 years old in good health.

V usage is TRBV7-2 and J usage is TRBJ2-7; D gene uncertain. The CDR3 is made up of 15 amino acids. Per germline, CDR1 SGHTA and CDR2 FQGNSA. V was cut by 1 base and J by 5 bases, with 15 bases left in between. Written as DNA, the CDR3 is TGTGCCAGCAGCTTAGAGGGCACCGGAGTCGACGAGCAGTACTTC. The encoded protein is CASSLEGTGVDEQYF.

CDR3 nucleotide sequence: TGTGCCAGCAGCTTGATGACAGGTTCTTACAATGAGCAGTTCTTC. Its protein is CASSLMTGSYNEQFF. V usage is TRBV7-9 and J usage is TRBJ2-1, with a weak D call TRBD1 (6 bases). This CDR3 spans 15 amino acids. Germline V gene sequence: CDR1 SEHNR, CDR2 FQNEAQ (reference sequence). The V end lost 3 bases, the J end lost 4 bases, and 13 bases lay between the germline ends.

This chain uses TRBV6-1 with TRBJ1-1, with 7 bases lining up with TRBD1. CDR1 MNHNS and CDR2 SASEGT come from the germline V gene. Trimming removed 10 bases from V and 1 base from J; junction bases left unmatched: 6. This CDR3 comprises 13 residues. The CDR3 DNA reads as TGTGCCACCAGGGGGGTTGGGAACACTGAAGCTTTCTTT. It encodes CATRGVGNTEAFF.

Many counts were recorded for this clone. The chain employs TRBV29-1 and TRBJ2-3, with D perhaps matching TRBD1 (5 bases). Germline-derived CDR1 and CDR2 are SQVTM and ANQGSEA. Trimming cost V 3 bases and J 2 bases, with 15 bases left between them. This CDR3 is built from 15 residues. The CDR3 sequence: CSVDETADPTDTQYF. The CDR3 region has the DNA TGCAGCGTTGATGAGACAGCCGATCCCACAGATACGCAGTATTTT.